The 27 T cell receptor beta chains listed next were all sequenced from one sample in a study of T cell responses to AZD1222 COVID-19 vaccine. Using immunoSEQ multiplex PCR, the repertoire was profiled, and TCRdb retains in-frame clones only, with some absent. The table shows some 150,000 clones, with roughly 86% occurring only once. This specimen was peripheral blood, taken 28 days after the second AZD1222 dose. The receptor source for this set is an adult who received the AZD1222 COVID-19 vaccine.

The rearrangement joins TRBV7-2 to TRBJ2-3; TRBD1 agrees at 7 bases. Trimming took 1 base from V and 7 from J; bases not matched to a gene: 5. This CDR3 region has 14 residues. Germline CDR1 is SGHTA and CDR2 is FQGNSA. The CDR3, as DNA: TGTGCCAGCAGCTTAGGTCGGACAGGTAATACGCAGTATTTT. The encoded protein is CASSLGRTGNTQYF. The full variable domain, in which reference TRBV7-2 and TRBJ2-3 provide the parts outside the CDR3, is GAGVSQSPSNKVTEKGKDVELRCDPISGHTALYWYRQSLGQGLEFLIYFQGNSAPDKSGLPSDRFSAERTGGSVSTLTIQRTQQEDSAVYLCASSLGRTGNTQYFGPGTRLTVL.

The chain joins TRBV6-1 to TRBJ2-6; 7 nucleotides match TRBD1. The CDR3 consists of 19 residues. Germline values: CDR1 MNHNS, CDR2 SASEGT. With 0 bases clipped from V and 0 bases from J, the junction kept 8 bases outside the gene matches. The CDR3 region has the DNA TGTGCCAGCAGTGAAGCGCGTCAGGGGGTTTTCTCTGGGGCCAACGTCCTGACTTTC. It encodes CASSEARQGVFSGANVLTF.

This chain links TRBV3-1 (or the pseudogene TRBV3-2) with TRBJ2-2; no reliable D call. CDR1 and CDR2 from the germline V gene are LGHDT and YNNKEL (reference sequence). V dropped 7 bases and J dropped 5 bases, with 11 bases sitting between them. The CDR3 has 13 amino acids. In DNA, the CDR3 is TGTGCCAGCACTCATCGCTCTACCGGGGAGCTGTTTTTT. Encoded protein: CASTHRSTGELFF.

The DNA of the CDR3 is TGTGCCAGTAGTATGGGGCTAGCGGGAGCGACCGGGGAGCTGTTTTTT. Protein: CASSMGLAGATGELFF. The chain joins TRBV19 to TRBJ2-2; 10 bases map to TRBD2. Trimming removed 3 bases from V and 5 bases from J; junction bases left unmatched: 6. The CDR3 totals 16 residues. Germline V gene lookup returns CDR1 LNHDA and CDR2 SQIVND (reference sequence).

This chain uses TRBV19 with TRBJ1-5; unclear D gene. V was cut by 6 bases and J by 2 bases, with 14 bases left in between. The CDR3 is 15 amino acids. Germline CDR1 reads LNHDA; CDR2 reads SQIVND (reference sequence). CDR3 sequence (DNA): TGTGCCAGTAGCTCTTTCGCGAGCGGCAATCAGCCCCAGCATTTT. Protein product: CASSSFASGNQPQHF.

The chain uses TRBV5-1 and TRBJ2-7; 7 bases fit TRBD1. Germline loops: CDR1 SGHRS, CDR2 YFSETQ. The CDR3 spans 15 residues. With V trimmed by 2 bases and J by 0 bases, 5 bases remained unmatched. The CDR3: CASSFRTGGSYEQYF. The CDR3 DNA reads TGCGCCAGCAGCTTCCGGACAGGAGGCTCCTACGAGCAGTACTTC.

This clone was seen a few times. This chain uses TRBV9 with TRBJ2-2; 8 positions match TRBD1. Germline lookup yields CDR1 SGDLS and CDR2 YYNGEE. This CDR3 contains 15 residues. V lost 4 bases, J lost 3 bases, and 5 bases stayed unmatched. CDR3: CASSPGQGDTGELFF. In nucleotides, the CDR3 is TGTGCCAGCAGCCCTGGACAGGGAGACACCGGGGAGCTGTTTTTT.

The chain employs TRBV7-9 and TRBJ1-5; D remains unclear. The CDR3 spans 12 residues. Germline CDR1 is SEHNR and CDR2 is FQNEAQ (reference sequence). Trimming took off 5 bases at V and 5 bases at J, with 7 bases between the two ends. The CDR3, as DNA: TGTGCCAGCAGCATCGGGGATCAGCCCCAGCATTTT. It translates to CASSIGDQPQHF.

V usage is TRBV7-9 and J usage is TRBJ2-2; possibly TRBD2 for D (5 bases). CDR3 size: 16 residues. Trimming removed 1 base at V and 7 bases at J, with 16 bases between. CDR1 is SEHNR, CDR2 FQNEAQ, per germline (reference sequence). The CDR3 nucleotides read TGTGCCAGCAGCTTAGGCCCGGGCTTGGGGAGCGGGGAGCTGTTTTTT. The encoded protein is CASSLGPGLGSGELFF.

The chain uses TRBV15 and TRBJ2-7, with no clear D. This CDR3 has 12 amino acids. V lost 4 bases, J lost 7 bases, and 11 bases lay in between. CDR1 and CDR2 from the germline V gene are LNHNV and YYDKDF (reference sequence). DNA for the CDR3: TGTGCCACCAGCACCGTCGTAGGTGAGCAGTACTTC. This translates into CATSTVVGEQYF.

This clone has only one observation. The chain combines TRBV4-1 with TRBJ2-5; TRBD2 agrees at 16 bases. J was trimmed by 4 bases and V by 4 bases; bases with no gene match: 3. Germline CDR1 is MGHRA and CDR2 is YSYEKL. This CDR3 is 16 amino acids long. CDR3 in DNA: TGCGCCAGCAGCCGCGGGACTAGCGGGGGGGCAGAGACCCAGTACTTC. It yields the protein CASSRGTSGGAETQYF.

The V and J genes are TRBV11-2 and TRBJ2-1; 8 nucleotides match TRBD2. This CDR3 has 14 amino acids. V shed 6 bases and J 5 bases; nucleotides not matched to a gene: 6. The germline gives CDR1 SGHAT, CDR2 FQNNGV. CDR3 bases: TGTGCCAGCAGAGGCCAACTAGCGGACAATGAGCAGTTCTTC. Amino acids: CASRGQLADNEQFF. Based on the CDR3 plus reference TRBV11-2 and TRBJ2-1, the full variable domain is EAGVAQSPRYKIIEKRQSVAFWCNPISGHATLYWYQQILGQGPKLLIQFQNNGVVDDSQLPKDRFSAERLKGVDSTLKIQPAKLEDSAVYLCASRGQLADNEQFFGPGTRLTVL.

The chain links TRBV18 to TRBJ2-1, with unresolved D. Germline values: CDR1 KGHSH, CDR2 LQKENI. The CDR3 has 14 residues. V lost 0 bases and J 7 bases, leaving 10 bases between the germline ends. The CDR3 loop reads CASSPPDLRNEQFF. CDR3 DNA sequence: TGTGCCAGCTCACCACCGGACCTTCGGAATGAGCAGTTCTTC.

This chain links TRBV11-2 with TRBJ2-3; D gene ambiguous. Germline V gene data show CDR1 as SGHAT and CDR2 as FQNNGV. The CDR3 spans 12 residues. V was trimmed by 4 bases and J by 1 base, leaving 3 bases between them. The CDR3 nucleotides are TGTGCCAGCAGCTACGGCACAGATACGCAGTATTTT. It codes for CASSYGTDTQYF. Combining the CDR3 with reference TRBV11-2 and TRBJ2-3 gives the whole variable domain EAGVAQSPRYKIIEKRQSVAFWCNPISGHATLYWYQQILGQGPKLLIQFQNNGVVDDSQLPKDRFSAERLKGVDSTLKIQPAKLEDSAVYLCASSYGTDTQYFGPGTRLTVL.

This rearrangement joins TRBV3-1 (or the pseudogene TRBV3-2) to TRBJ1-5; 12 positions agree with TRBD1. Germline-derived CDR1 and CDR2 are LGHDT and YNNKEL (reference sequence). The CDR3 sequence is 19 residues long. V dropped 3 bases and J dropped 2; count of bases not matched to a gene: 11. CDR3 region: CASSHTGTGGRIGNQPQHF. Written as DNA, the CDR3 is TGTGCCAGCAGCCACACCGGGACAGGGGGCCGGATTGGCAATCAGCCCCAGCATTTT.

This chain uses TRBV7-9 with TRBJ1-2; D not resolved. Per germline, CDR1 SEHNR and CDR2 FQNEAQ (reference sequence). The CDR3 contains 13 residues. V lost 4 bases to trimming and J lost 8 bases, with 14 bases between them. This CDR3 is CASSSGALRGYTF. DNA for the CDR3: TGTGCCAGCAGCTCGGGCGCCTTGAGAGGCTACACCTTC.

This clone was counted a few times. The chain is built from TRBV12-3 or TRBV12-4 and TRBJ1-2; unclear D gene. This CDR3 region has 12 residues. With 5 bases removed from V and 6 bases from J, the gap between germline ends came to 10 bases. CDR3 sequence (DNA): TGTGCCAGCAGTGCCCACGGGGATGGCTACACCTTC. Translated, it gives CASSAHGDGYTF.

The chain is built from TRBV28 and TRBJ2-3; D could derive from TRBD1 or TRBD2 (5 bases each). CDR1 and CDR2 from the germline V gene are MDHEN and SYDVKM. Between the trimmed V and J ends, which lost 4 bases and 2 bases, there was a span of 16 bases. The CDR3 has 16 residues. The CDR3 nucleotides are TGTGCCAGCAGTTCCTCCTCGGGGACCTCCACAGATACGCAGTATTTT. Amino acid sequence: CASSSSSGTSTDTQYF.

A few counts support this clone. The chain has TRBV5-1 and TRBJ2-2, with D uncertain. The CDR3 has 16 residues. The V end lost 1 base, the J end lost 0 bases, and 10 bases lay between the germline ends. CDR1 and CDR2 from the germline V gene are SGHRS and YFSETQ. The CDR3 sequence is CASSLSSDANTGELFF. The CDR3 DNA reads as TGCGCCAGCAGCTTGAGTTCTGACGCGAACACCGGGGAGCTGTTTTTT.

J is TRBJ2-2 and V is TRBV6-5, with D possibly TRBD2 on 6 matching bases. Trimming took off 2 bases at V and 7 bases at J, with 11 bases between the two ends. The CDR3 is made up of 14 amino acids. Germline V gene data show CDR1 as MNHEY and CDR2 as SVGAGI. The CDR3, as DNA: TGTGCCAGCAGTTACACCCTAGCGTTCGGGGAGCTGTTTTTT. Protein product: CASSYTLAFGELFF.

The rearrangement joins TRBV19 to TRBJ2-7, with D unresolved. The length of the CDR3 is 12 residues. Germline CDR1 and CDR2: LNHDA and SQIVND (reference sequence). The V end lost 0 bases, the J end lost 6 bases, and 6 bases lay between the germline ends. The CDR3 reads CASSIDRSEQYF. The CDR3 DNA sequence: TGTGCCAGTAGTATAGATAGATCCGAGCAGTACTTC.

The chain employs TRBV19 and TRBJ1-3; D gene ambiguous. V was clipped by 7 bases and J by 0 bases, with 10 bases between them. This CDR3 is 14 amino acids long. CDR1 and CDR2 from the germline V gene are LNHDA and SQIVND (reference sequence). In nucleotides, the CDR3 is TGTGCCAGTACCCCCTGGAGCTCTGGAAACACCATATATTTT. Protein product: CASTPWSSGNTIYF. Drawing the rest from reference TRBV19 and TRBJ1-3, the complete variable domain is DGGITQSPKYLFRKEGQNVTLSCEQNLNHDAMYWYRQDPGQGLRLIYYSQIVNDFQKGDIAEGYSVSREKKESFPLTVTSAQKNPTAFYLCASTPWSSGNTIYFGEGSWLTVV.

The J gene is TRBJ1-6, the V gene TRBV5-1; 7 nucleotides line up with TRBD1. J gave up 5 bases and V 2 bases, and 10 bases lay outside the gene matches. Germline V lookup: CDR1 SGHRS, CDR2 YFSETQ. This CDR3 has 17 amino acids. This CDR3 reads CASSFKSGTEHNSPLHF. The CDR3 DNA sequence: TGCGCCAGCAGCTTCAAATCCGGGACAGAACATAATTCACCCCTCCACTTT.

The chain combines TRBV7-2 with TRBJ2-5; unclear D gene. Trimming stripped 4 bases from V and 5 bases from J, with 11 bases between. Germline lookup yields CDR1 SGHTA and CDR2 FQGNSA. The CDR3 is 13 residues long. The CDR3 protein is CASSSGLRETQYF. The CDR3 DNA is TGTGCCAGCAGCTCCGGGCTCCGTGAGACCCAGTACTTC. Together with reference TRBV7-2 and TRBJ2-5, the CDR3 gives the full variable domain: GAGVSQSPSNKVTEKGKDVELRCDPISGHTALYWYRQSLGQGLEFLIYFQGNSAPDKSGLPSDRFSAERTGGSVSTLTIQRTQQEDSAVYLCASSSGLRETQYFGPGTRLLVL.

The chain employs TRBV7-2 and TRBJ2-1; a weak D match, TRBD2 (7 bases). V lost 5 bases, J lost 4 bases, and 24 bases lay in between. Germline V gives CDR1 SGHTA, CDR2 FQGNSA. The CDR3 extends over 18 amino acids. The CDR3 is CASSPPRGALKGYNEQFF. CDR3 nucleotides: TGTGCCAGCAGCCCCCCCCGGGGGGCCCTAAAGGGTTACAATGAGCAGTTCTTC.

J is TRBJ2-7 and V is TRBV9; 7 nucleotides line up with TRBD2. V shed 0 bases and J 2 bases; nucleotides not matched to a gene: 5. The CDR3 has 15 residues. The germline gives CDR1 SGDLS, CDR2 YYNGEE. The CDR3 spells CASSVGASGAYEQYF. The CDR3 bases are TGTGCCAGCAGCGTAGGGGCTAGCGGTGCCTACGAGCAGTACTTC. Full variable domain (outside the CDR3, taken from reference TRBV9 and TRBJ2-7): DSGVTQTPKHLITATGQRVTLRCSPRSGDLSVYWYQQSLDQGLQFLIQYYNGEERAKGNILERFSAQQFPDLHSELNLSSLELGDSALYFCASSVGASGAYEQYFGPGTRLTVT.

The CDR3 DNA sequence: TGTGCCAGTACCATGAAGGACAGGGTTAATGGCTACACCTTC. The encoded protein is CASTMKDRVNGYTF. J is TRBJ1-2 and V is TRBV19; TRBD1 agrees at 8 bases. The CDR3 sequence is 14 residues long. CDR1 and CDR2 (germline): LNHDA, SQIVND (reference sequence). V trimming: 7 bases; J trimming: 6 bases; junction bases outside the gene matches: 10.